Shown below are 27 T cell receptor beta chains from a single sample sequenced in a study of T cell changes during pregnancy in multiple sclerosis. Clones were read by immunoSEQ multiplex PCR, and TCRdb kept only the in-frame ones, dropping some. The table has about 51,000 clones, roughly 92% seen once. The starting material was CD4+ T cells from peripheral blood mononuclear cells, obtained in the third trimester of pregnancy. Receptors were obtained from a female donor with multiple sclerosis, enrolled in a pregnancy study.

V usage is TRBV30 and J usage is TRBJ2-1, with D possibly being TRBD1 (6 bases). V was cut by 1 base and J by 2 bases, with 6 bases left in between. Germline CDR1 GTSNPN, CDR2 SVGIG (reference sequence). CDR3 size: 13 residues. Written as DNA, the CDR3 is TGTGCCTGGAGTGGGGGGCCCTACAATGAGCAGTTCTTC. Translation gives CAWSGGPYNEQFF. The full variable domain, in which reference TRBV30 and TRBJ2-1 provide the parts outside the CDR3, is SQTIHQWPATLVQPVGSPLSLECTVEGTSNPNLYWYRQAAGRGLQLLFYSVGIGQISSEVPQNLSASRPQDRQFILSSKKLLLSDSGFYLCAWSGGPYNEQFFGPGTRLTVL.

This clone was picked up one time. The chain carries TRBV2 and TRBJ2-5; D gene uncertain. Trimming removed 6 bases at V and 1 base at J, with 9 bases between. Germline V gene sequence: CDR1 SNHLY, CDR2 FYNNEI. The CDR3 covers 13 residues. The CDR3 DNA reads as TGTGCCAGCAGCTTAGCAAGCCAAGAGACCCAGTACTTC. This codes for CASSLASQETQYF.

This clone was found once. CDR3 in DNA: TGTGCCAGCAGCTTGCGGGGGGGCGAGCAGTACTTC. It translates to CASSLRGGEQYF. V gene TRBV5-8 combines with J gene TRBJ2-7, with 8 nucleotides matching TRBD2. There are 12 residues in the CDR3. The V and J ends lost 1 base and 6 bases, in that order; junction bases with no gene match: 0. The germline V gene encodes CDR1 SGHTS and CDR2 YDEGEE.

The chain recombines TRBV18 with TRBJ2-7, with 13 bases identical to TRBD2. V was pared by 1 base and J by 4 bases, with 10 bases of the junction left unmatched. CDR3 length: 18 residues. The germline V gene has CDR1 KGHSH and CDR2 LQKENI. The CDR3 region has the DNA TGTGCCAGCTCACCACTGGGACTAGCGGGACTCTCTGTGTACGAGCAGTACTTC. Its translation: CASSPLGLAGLSVYEQYF.

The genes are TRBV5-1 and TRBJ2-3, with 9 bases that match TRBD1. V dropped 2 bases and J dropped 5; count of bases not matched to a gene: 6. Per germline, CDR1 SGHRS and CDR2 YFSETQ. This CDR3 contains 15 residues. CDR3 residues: CASSLTGGKGDTQYF. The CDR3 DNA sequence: TGCGCCAGCAGCTTAACAGGGGGCAAGGGAGATACGCAGTATTTT.

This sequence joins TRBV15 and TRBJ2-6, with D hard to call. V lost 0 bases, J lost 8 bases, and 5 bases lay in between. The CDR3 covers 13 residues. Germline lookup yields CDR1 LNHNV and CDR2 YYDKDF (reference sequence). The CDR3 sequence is CATSRDDTNVLTF. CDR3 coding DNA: TGTGCCACCAGCAGAGATGACACCAACGTCCTGACTTTC.

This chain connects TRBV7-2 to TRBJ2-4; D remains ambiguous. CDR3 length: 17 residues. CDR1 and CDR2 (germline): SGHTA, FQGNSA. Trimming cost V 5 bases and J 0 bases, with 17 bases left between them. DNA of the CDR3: TGTGCCAGCAGCCATCCCATGGCACAGCTAGCCAAAAACATTCAGTACTTC. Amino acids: CASSHPMAQLAKNIQYF.

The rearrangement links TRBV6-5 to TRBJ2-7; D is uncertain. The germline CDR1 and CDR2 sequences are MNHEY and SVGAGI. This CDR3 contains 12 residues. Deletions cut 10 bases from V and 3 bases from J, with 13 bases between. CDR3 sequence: CATQASIYEQYF. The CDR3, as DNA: TGTGCCACCCAAGCTAGTATCTACGAGCAGTACTTC.

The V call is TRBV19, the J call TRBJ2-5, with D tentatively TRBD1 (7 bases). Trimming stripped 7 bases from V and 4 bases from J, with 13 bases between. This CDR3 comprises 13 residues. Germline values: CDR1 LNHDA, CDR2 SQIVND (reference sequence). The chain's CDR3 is CASKAGGGETQYF. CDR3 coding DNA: TGTGCCAGTAAAGCAGGGGGAGGAGAGACCCAGTACTTC.

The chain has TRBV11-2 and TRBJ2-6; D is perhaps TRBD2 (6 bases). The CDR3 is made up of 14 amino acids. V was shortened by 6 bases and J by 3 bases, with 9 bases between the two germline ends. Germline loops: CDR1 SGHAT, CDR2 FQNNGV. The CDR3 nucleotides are TGTGCCAGCAGGCTGGGGGGTGGGGCCAACGTCCTGACTTTC. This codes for CASRLGGGANVLTF.

The chain's CDR3 is CASSPQGQGRYEQYF. The DNA of the CDR3 is TGTGCCAGCTCACCTCAGGGACAGGGGAGGTACGAGCAGTACTTC. This chain uses TRBV18 with TRBJ2-7, with 10 bases lining up with TRBD1. The CDR3 has 15 amino acids. V lost 3 bases to trimming and J lost 4 bases; unmatched junction nucleotides: 6. From germline, CDR1 is KGHSH and CDR2 LQKENI.

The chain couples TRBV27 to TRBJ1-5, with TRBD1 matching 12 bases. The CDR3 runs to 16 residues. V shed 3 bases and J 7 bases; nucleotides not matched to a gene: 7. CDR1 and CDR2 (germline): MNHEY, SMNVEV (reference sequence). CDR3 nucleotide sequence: TGTGCCAGCAGTTTGACCGGGACAGGGGGCGCCCAGCCCCAGCATTTT. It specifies CASSLTGTGGAQPQHF.

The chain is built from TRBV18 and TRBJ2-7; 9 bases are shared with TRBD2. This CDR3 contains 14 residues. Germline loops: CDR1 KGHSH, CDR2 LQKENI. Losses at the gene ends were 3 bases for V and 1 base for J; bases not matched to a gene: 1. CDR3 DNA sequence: TGTGCCAGCTCACCTAGCGGGGGTTCCTACGAGCAGTACTTC. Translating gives CASSPSGGSYEQYF.

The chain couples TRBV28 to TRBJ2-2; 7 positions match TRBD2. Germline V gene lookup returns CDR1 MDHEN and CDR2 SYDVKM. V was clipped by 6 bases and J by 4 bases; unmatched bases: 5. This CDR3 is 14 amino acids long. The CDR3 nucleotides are TGTGCCAGCAGAGGAGAGCGGGGCACCGGGGAGCTGTTTTTT. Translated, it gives CASRGERGTGELFF.

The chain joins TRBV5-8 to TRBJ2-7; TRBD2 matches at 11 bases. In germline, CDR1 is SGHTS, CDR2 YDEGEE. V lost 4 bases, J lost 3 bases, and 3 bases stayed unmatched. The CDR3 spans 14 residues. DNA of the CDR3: TGTGCCAGCAGCACTAGCGGGAGAGTCTACGAGCAGTACTTC. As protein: CASSTSGRVYEQYF.

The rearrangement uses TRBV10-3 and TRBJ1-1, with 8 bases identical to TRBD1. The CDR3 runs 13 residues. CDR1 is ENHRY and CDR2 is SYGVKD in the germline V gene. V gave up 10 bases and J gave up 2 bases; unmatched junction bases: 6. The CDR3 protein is CATTTGGNTEAFF. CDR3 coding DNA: TGTGCCACCACTACAGGGGGTAACACTGAAGCTTTCTTT.

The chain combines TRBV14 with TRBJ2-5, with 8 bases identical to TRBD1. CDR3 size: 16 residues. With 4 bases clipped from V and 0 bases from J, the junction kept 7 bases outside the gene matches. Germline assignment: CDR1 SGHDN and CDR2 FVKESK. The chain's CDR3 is CASSPLTGENQETQYF. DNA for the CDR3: TGTGCCAGCAGCCCCCTGACAGGGGAAAACCAAGAGACCCAGTACTTC.

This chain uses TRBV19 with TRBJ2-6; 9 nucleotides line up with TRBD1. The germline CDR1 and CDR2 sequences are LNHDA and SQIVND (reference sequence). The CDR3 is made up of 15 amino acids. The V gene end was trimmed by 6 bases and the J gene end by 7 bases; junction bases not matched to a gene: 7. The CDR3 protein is CASSALTGGANVLTF. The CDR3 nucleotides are TGTGCCAGTAGCGCACTGACAGGGGGTGCCAACGTCCTGACTTTC.

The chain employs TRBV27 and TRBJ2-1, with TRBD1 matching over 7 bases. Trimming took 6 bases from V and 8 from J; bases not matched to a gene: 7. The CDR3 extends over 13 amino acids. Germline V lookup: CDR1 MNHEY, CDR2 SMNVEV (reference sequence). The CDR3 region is CASSPPTGHEQFF. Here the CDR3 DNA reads TGTGCCAGCAGCCCCCCGACAGGGCATGAGCAGTTCTTC.

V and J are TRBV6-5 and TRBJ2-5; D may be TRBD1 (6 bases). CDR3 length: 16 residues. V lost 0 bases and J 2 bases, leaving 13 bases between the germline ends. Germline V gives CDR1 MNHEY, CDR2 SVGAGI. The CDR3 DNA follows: TGTGCCAGCAGTTACTCTTTCAGGGGCGGGCAAGAGACCCAGTACTTC. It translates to CASSYSFRGGQETQYF.

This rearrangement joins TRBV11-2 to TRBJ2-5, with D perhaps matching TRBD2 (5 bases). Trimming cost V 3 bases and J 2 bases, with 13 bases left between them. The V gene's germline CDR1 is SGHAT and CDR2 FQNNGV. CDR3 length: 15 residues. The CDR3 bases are TGTGCCAGCAGCTTGGCTAGAGGGAGACAAGAGACCCAGTACTTC. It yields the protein CASSLARGRQETQYF. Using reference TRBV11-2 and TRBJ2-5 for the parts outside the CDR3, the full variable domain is EAGVAQSPRYKIIEKRQSVAFWCNPISGHATLYWYQQILGQGPKLLIQFQNNGVVDDSQLPKDRFSAERLKGVDSTLKIQPAKLEDSAVYLCASSLARGRQETQYFGPGTRLLVL.

The CDR3 sequence is CASSAQGTSGRIFGELFF. In DNA form, the CDR3 reads TGTGCCAGCAGCGCACAAGGAACTAGCGGGAGAATATTCGGGGAGCTGTTTTTT. The V gene is TRBV5-8, the J gene TRBJ2-2, with 11 bases that match TRBD2. The CDR3 sequence is 18 residues long. Germline lookup yields CDR1 SGHTS and CDR2 YDEGEE. With V trimmed by 4 bases and J by 7 bases, 15 bases remained unmatched.

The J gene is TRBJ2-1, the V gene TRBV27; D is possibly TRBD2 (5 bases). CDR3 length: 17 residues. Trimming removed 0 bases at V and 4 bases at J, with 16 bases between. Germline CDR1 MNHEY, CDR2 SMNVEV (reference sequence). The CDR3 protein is CASSLSPQTAVYNEQFF. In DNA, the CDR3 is TGTGCCAGCAGTTTATCGCCCCAAACAGCGGTTTACAATGAGCAGTTCTTC.

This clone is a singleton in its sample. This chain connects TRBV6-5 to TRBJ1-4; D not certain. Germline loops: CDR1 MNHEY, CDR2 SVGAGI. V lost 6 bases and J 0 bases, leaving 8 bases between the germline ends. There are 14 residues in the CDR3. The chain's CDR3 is CASSPSSTNEKLFF. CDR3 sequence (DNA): TGTGCCAGCAGCCCCTCTTCAACTAATGAAAAACTGTTTTTT.

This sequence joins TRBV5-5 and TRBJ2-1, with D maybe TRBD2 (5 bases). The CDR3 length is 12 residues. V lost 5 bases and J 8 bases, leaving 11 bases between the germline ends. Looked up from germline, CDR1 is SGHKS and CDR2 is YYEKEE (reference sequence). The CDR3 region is CASRLTGDEQFF. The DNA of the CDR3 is TGTGCCAGCAGGTTGACCGGGGATGAGCAGTTCTTC.

The CDR3 region has the DNA TGTGCCAGCAGCAAGGGACTAGCGGGAGATATGTATGGCTACGAGCAGTACTTC. This encodes CASSKGLAGDMYGYEQYF. V gene TRBV7-6 combines with J gene TRBJ2-7; 14 nucleotides agree with TRBD2. The CDR3 spans 18 residues. The V segment lost 5 bases and the J segment 3 bases; nucleotides outside the gene matches: 12. CDR1 is SGHVS, CDR2 FNYEAQ, per germline.

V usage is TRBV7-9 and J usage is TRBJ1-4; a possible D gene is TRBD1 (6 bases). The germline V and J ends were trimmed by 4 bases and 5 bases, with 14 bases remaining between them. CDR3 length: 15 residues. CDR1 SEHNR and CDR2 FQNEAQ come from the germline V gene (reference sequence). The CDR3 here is CASSSVGQGNEKLFF. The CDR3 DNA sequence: TGTGCCAGCAGCTCCGTGGGGCAGGGGAATGAAAAACTGTTTTTT.